This T cell receptor beta chain comes out of a study of spatial heterogeneity in lung cancer. Study details: A consistent excess of beta-chain over alpha-chain sequences was detected.

The CDR3 consists of 14 residues. Trimming cost V 0 bases and J 7 bases, with 10 bases left between them. Per germline, CDR1 MNHEY and CDR2 SVGAGI. TCRdb called the 5' RACE reads again in MiXCR, with one record for every CDR3 protein. The sample comprises thousands of distinct CDR3 sequences, just over 7% of which are singletons, and 9.5% to 14% rests with the top ten. In its sample, this clonotype is medium-sized. This sample's time point: sample taken at primary tumor resection. There were some 70 donors, all of them untreated patients with early-stage non-small cell lung cancer. The V and J genes are TRBV6-5 and TRBJ1-5, with D tentatively TRBD1 (5 bases). Sequenced material: normal lung tissue next to the tumor, taken at surgery. This clonotype was sampled from a female donor with early-stage non-small cell lung cancer. The CDR3 nucleotides read TGTGCCAGCAGTTACTCAAGGGCAGGGCAGCCCCAGCATTTT. Encoded protein: CASSYSRAGQPQHF.